The sample holds one count of the clone carrying this TCR beta chain. Its target is not known. Within the sample, other DNA sequences also encode this same CDR3. Method: immunoSEQ multiplex PCR; TCRdb's copy keeps in-frame clones and lacks some. The table lists 170,000 or so clones, around 81% of them singletons, with roughly 2.8% in the top ten. V was clipped by 3 bases and J by 4 bases; unmatched bases: 8. CDR3 length: 15 amino acids. From germline, CDR1 is LGHNA and CDR2 YSLEER. This sample was taken from a study of cytomegalovirus exposure and HLA in healthy donors. Regarding the study as a whole: The classifier was said to identify cytomegalovirus status with high specificity and sensitivity.

The donors were members of the validation cohort, which comprised 100 to 150 subjects and was separate from the first cohort of 666 subjects. V is TRBV4-3 and J is TRBJ1-1; 7 bases line up with TRBD1. This TCR was recovered from a young woman in good health and CMV-seropositive. The specimen was PBMCs. The CDR3 protein is CASSQENRGFTEAFF. CDR3 coding DNA: TGCGCCAGCAGCCAGGAAAACAGGGGCTTCACTGAAGCTTTCTTT.